This T cell receptor (beta chain) was found in a study of T cell repertoires in cytomegalovirus infection. Study summary: CMV epitopes in the study were HLA-C-restricted (recently identified) and HLA-B-restricted (well studied). TCR beta signatures that were public indicated CMV infection and matching HLA type. General study findings and limits: The response measured ex vivo was dominated by TCR beta clonotypes (HLA-C-restricted and CMV-specific).

Germline V gene lookup returns CDR1 GTSNPN and CDR2 SVGIG (reference sequence). CDR3 size: 13 residues. This clonotype was counted a few times. Antigen unknown. A read error may produce the germline difference seen at one junction end. TCRdb itself ran the reads through MiXCR, one entry per CDR3 protein. The sample carries about 47,000 distinct CDR3 sequences, about a fifth recorded once. Source: CD8+ T cells from cultured PBMCs, taken from culture after CMV antigen stimulation. The V and J genes are TRBV30 and TRBJ2-1; D could derive from TRBD1 or TRBD2 (6 bases each). This clonotype originated in a human donor in good health (CMV status not recorded). Some clones in this sample may be carry-over from other donors' samples. In DNA, the CDR3 is TGTGCCCGGAGGGGGGACTCCTACAATGAGCAGTTCTTC. Translating gives CARRGDSYNEQFF.